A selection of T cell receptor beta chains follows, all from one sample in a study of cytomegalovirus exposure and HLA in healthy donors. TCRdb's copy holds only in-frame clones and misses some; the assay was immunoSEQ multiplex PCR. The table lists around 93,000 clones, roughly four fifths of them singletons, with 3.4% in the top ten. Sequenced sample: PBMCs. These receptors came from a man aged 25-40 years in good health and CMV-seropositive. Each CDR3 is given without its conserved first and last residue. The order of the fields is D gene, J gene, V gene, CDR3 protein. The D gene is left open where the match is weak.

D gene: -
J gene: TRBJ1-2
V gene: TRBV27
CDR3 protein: ASSTFDRQPNYGYT

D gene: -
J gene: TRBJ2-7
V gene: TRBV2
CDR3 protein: ASRGRSSYEQY

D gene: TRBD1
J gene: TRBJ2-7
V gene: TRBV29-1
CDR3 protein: SVDGTGGSTYEQY

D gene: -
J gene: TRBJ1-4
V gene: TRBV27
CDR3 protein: ASSLDQGGEKLF

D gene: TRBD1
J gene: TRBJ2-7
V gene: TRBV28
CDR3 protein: ASSSNSGQGAVKQY

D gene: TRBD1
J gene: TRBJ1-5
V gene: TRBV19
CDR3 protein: ASSIVGTGAVTQH

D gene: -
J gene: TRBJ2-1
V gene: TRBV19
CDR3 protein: ASSVLGGSYNEQF

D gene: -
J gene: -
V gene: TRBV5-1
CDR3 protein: ASSLARGANSYEQY

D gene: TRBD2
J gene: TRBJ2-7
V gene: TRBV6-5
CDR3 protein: ASRASGAHEQY

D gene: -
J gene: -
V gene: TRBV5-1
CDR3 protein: ASAQKTSYEQY

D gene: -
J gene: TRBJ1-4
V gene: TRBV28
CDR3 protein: ASSLDWGELF

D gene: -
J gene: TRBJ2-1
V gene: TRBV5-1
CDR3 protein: ASSLIPGGREYSYNEQF

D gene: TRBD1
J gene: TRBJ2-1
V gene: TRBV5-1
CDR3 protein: ASSLAGGLGGNEQF

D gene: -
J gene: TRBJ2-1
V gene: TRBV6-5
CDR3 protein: ASCRAPGGYNEQF

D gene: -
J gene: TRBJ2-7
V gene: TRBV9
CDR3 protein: ASSVPRDICYEQY

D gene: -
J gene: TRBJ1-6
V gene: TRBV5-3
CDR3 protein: ARSGNDYHSPLH

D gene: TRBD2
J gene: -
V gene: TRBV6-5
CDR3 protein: ASSSSGRSYEQY

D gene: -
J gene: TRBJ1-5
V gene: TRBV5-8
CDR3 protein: ASTSRGIGQPQH

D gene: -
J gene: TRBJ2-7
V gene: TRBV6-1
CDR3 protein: ASSERTGIYEQY

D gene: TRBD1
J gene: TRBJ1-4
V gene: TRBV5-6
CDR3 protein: ASSFGTVNEKLF

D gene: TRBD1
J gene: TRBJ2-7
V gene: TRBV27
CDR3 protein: ASKPGQAPYEQY

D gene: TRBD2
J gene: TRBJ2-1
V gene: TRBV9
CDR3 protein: ASSVVGGRVGNEQF

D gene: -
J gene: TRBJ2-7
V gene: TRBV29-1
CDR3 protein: SVEDGGSGSDEQY

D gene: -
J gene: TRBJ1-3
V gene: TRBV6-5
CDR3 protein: ASTRGGGSGNTIY

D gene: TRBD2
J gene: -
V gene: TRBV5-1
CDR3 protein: ASSLAGTSGSYEQY

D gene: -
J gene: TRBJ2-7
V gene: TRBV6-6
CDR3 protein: ASSHTYEQY

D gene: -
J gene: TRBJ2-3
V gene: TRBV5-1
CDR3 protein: ASEAFSSTDTQY

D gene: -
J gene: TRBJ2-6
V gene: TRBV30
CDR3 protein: AWSGRIGSGANVLT

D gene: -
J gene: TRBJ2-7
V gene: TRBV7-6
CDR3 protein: ASSLAPDRIYEQY

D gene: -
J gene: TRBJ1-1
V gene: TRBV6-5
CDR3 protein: ASSSRQAEAF

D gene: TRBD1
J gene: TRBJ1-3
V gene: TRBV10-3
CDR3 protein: ANQGAGNTIY

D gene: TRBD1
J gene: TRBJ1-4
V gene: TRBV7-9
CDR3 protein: AIHRTDREVDEKLF

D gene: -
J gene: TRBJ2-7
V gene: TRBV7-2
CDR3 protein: ASSLRAGIEQY

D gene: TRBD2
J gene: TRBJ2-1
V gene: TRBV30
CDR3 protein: AWSRGGSGTYNEQF

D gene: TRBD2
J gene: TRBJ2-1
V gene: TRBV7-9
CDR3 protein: ASSSIAGGHNEQF

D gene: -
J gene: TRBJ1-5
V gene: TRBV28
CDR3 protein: ASSRDSNQPQH

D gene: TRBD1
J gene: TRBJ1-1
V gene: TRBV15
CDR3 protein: ATDPGQGVQMNTEAF

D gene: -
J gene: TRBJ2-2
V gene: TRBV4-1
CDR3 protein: ASSTPPWGQRDTGELF

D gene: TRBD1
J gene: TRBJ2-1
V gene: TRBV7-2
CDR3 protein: ASSFPRLGQGLYELF

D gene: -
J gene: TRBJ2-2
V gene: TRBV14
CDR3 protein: ASSQRRSGNTGELF

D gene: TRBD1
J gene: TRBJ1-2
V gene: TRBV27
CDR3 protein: ASSLGTGGNYGYT

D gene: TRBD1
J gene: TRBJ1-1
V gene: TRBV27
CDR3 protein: ASSLRPTLRWTGGKTEAF

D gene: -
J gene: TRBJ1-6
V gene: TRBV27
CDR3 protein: ASSFRGSYNSPLH

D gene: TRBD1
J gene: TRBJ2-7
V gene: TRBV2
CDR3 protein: ASSEGGDRFHEQY